These T cell receptor beta chains were read from a single sample in a study of blood T cells in healthy people across ages. Each CDR3 protein gets one entry after TCRdb re-called the 5' RACE reads with MiXCR. The sample holds roughly 1,500,000 distinct CDR3 sequences, approximately 38% seen once. The sample consisted of blood. These receptors were collected from a woman aged 18-29 years in good health. CDR3s include the opening cysteine and the closing phenylalanine or tryptophan. Fields, in order: J gene, D gene, V gene, clone size, CDR3 protein, CDR3 DNA. The D gene is left open where the match is weak. Where a row states a size, it is once, few, many or the class of an expanded clone; other rows omit it.

>TRBJ2-2|NA|TRBV12-3/TRBV12-4|NA
CASINNAGAPTGELFF
TGTGCCAGCATCAACAACGCGGGGGCCCCCACCGGGGAGCTGTTTTTT
>TRBJ2-3|TRBD2|TRBV7-2|once
CASSVAGAVDTQYF
TGTGCCAGCAGCGTAGCGGGAGCGGTAGATACGCAGTATTTT
>TRBJ2-3|NA|TRBV27|many
CASSRLDTQYF
TGTGCCAGCAGCCGACTAGATACGCAGTATTTT
>TRBJ1-5|TRBD1|TRBV12-3/TRBV12-4|few
CASSFDRAKVPQHF
TGTGCCAGCAGTTTCGACAGGGCCAAGGTGCCCCAGCATTTT
>TRBJ2-5|NA|TRBV7-2|few
CASSAGVYQETQYF
TGTGCCAGCAGCGCTGGGGTGTACCAAGAGACCCAGTACTTC
>TRBJ2-5|NA|TRBV3-1|few
CASSLGARMFQYF
TGTGCCAGCAGCCTGGGGGCTAGGATGTTCCAGTACTTC
>TRBJ2-7|NA|TRBV5-1|many
CASSLTVSSYEQYF
TGCGCCAGCAGCTTGACAGTCAGCTCCTACGAGCAGTACTTC
>TRBJ2-5|NA|TRBV5-1|NA
CASSLSGAPGGETQYF
TGCGCCAGCAGCTTGTCGGGGGCGCCCGGGGGAGAGACCCAGTACTTC
>TRBJ2-1|NA|TRBV15|NA
CATSRGGPAYNEQFF
TGTGCCACCAGCAGAGGGGGTCCGGCCTACAATGAGCAGTTCTTC
>TRBJ1-2|NA|TRBV15|NA
CATTDSFGGCTF
TGTGCCACCACCGACAGTTTCGGCGGCTGCACCTTC
>TRBJ2-7|TRBD1|TRBV5-1|few
CASSLGTGLTYEQYF
TGTGCCAGCAGCCTCGGGACAGGGCTCACCTACGAGCAGTACTTC
>TRBJ2-5|NA|TRBV5-1|few
CASSLVAGPYNEQYF
TGCGCCAGCAGCTTGGTTGCAGGCCCCTACAATGAGCAGTACTTC
>TRBJ2-2|NA|TRBV25-1|few
CASSESQLNTGELFF
TGTGCCAGCAGTGAATCACAACTGAACACCGGGGAGCTGTTTTTT
>TRBJ2-3|NA|TRBV28|NA
CASSSRGPSTDTQYF
TGTGCCAGCAGCTCTCGGGGACCTAGCACAGATACGCAGTATTTT
>TRBJ1-1|NA|TRBV12-3/TRBV12-4|NA
CASSSRTTNTEAFF
TGTGCCAGCAGTTCTAGGACAACGAACACTGAAGCTTTCTTT
>TRBJ2-1|TRBD2|TRBV13|NA
CASSKGLAGDLSYNEQFF
TGTGCCAGCAGTAAGGGACTAGCGGGAGATCTGTCCTACAATGAGCAGTTCTTC
>TRBJ2-7|TRBD1|TRBV6-2/TRBV6-3|few
CASNLRTGIEQYF
TGTGCCAGCAACCTCAGGACAGGGATTGAGCAGTACTTC
>TRBJ2-4|NA|TRBV4-1|NA
CASSQGNHGVAKNIQYF
TGCGCCAGCAGCCAAGGCAACCACGGGGTGGCCAAAAACATTCAGTACTTC
>TRBJ2-3|TRBD1|TRBV20-1|NA
CSATDRGAQYF
TGCAGTGCTACCGACAGGGGTGCGCAGTATTTT
>TRBJ2-3|TRBD2|TRBV29-1|few
CSVPKGISGASTDTQYF
TGCAGCGTGCCCAAAGGTATTAGCGGGGCTAGCACAGATACGCAGTATTTT
>TRBJ2-6|NA|TRBV9|NA
CASSEPDSLPSGANVLTF
TGTGCCAGCAGCGAACCGGACAGTTTACCCTCTGGGGCCAACGTCCTGACTTTC
>TRBJ1-4|NA|TRBV20-1|few
CSAREGTGGGEKLFF
TGCAGTGCTAGAGAGGGGACGGGAGGAGGCGAAAAACTGTTTTTT
>TRBJ2-7|NA|TRBV12-3/TRBV12-4|NA
CASSPRAPSVPSYNEQYF
TGTGCCAGCAGTCCCCGGGCGCCTAGCGTCCCTTCCTACAATGAGCAGTACTTC
>TRBJ1-6|NA|TRBV4-1|NA
CASSPIDRDRYNSPLHF
TGCGCCAGCAGCCCGATTGACCGGGACCGGTATAATTCACCCCTCCACTTT
>TRBJ2-7|TRBD2|TRBV20-1|NA
CSATSGREAYEQYF
TGCAGTGCTACTAGCGGGAGGGAGGCCTACGAGCAGTACTTC
>TRBJ2-3|NA|TRBV29-1|many
CSVDRRTDTQYF
TGCAGCGTTGACAGACGCACAGATACGCAGTATTTT